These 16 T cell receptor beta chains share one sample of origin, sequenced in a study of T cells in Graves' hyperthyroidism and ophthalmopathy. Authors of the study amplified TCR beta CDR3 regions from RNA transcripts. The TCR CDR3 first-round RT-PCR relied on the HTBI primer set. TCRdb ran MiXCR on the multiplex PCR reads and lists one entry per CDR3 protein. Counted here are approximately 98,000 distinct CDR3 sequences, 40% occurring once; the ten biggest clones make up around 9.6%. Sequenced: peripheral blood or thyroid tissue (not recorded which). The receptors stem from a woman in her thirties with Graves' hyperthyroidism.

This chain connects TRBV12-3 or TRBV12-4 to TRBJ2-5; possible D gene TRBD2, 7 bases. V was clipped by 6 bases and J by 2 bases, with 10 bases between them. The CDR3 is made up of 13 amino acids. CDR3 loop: CASSRGAQETQYF. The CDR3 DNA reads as TGTGCCAGCAGCCGGGGGGCACAAGAGACCCAGTACTTC.

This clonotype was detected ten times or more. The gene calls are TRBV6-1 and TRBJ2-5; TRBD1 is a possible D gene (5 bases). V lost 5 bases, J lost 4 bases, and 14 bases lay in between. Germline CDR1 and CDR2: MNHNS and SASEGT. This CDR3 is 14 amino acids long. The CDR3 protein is CASSLGRVTETQYF. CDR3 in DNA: TGTGCCAGCAGTCTGGGCAGGGTCACAGAGACCCAGTACTTC.

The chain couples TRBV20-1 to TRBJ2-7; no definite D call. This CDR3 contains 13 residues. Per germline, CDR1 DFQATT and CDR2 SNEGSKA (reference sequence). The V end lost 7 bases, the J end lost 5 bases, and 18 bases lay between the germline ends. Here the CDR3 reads CSVSVATRNEQYF. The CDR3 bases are TGCAGTGTGTCCGTCGCAACAAGGAACGAGCAGTACTTC.

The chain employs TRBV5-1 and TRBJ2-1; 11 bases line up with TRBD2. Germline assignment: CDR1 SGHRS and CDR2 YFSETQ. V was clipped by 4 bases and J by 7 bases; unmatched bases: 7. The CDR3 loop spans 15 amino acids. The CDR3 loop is CASSQTGTSGNEQFF. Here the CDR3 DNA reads TGCGCCAGCAGCCAGACCGGGACTAGCGGAAATGAGCAGTTCTTC.

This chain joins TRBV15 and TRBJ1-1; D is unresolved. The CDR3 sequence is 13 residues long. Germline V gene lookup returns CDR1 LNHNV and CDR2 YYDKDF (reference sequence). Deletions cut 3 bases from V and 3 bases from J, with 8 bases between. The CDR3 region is CATSSDGYTEAFF. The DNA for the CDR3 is TGTGCCACCAGCAGTGACGGATACACTGAAGCTTTCTTT.

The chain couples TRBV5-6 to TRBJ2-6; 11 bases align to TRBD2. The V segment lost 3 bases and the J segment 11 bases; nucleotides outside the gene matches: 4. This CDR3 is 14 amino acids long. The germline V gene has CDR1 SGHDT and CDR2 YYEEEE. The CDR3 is CASSSGLAVYVLTF. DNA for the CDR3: TGTGCCAGCAGCTCGGGACTAGCGGTCTACGTCCTGACTTTC.

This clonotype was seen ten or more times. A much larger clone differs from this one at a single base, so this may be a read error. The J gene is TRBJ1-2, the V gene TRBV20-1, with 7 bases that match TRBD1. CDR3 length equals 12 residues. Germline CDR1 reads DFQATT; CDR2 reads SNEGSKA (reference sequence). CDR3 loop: CSANSGQPGDTF. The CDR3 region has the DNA TGCAGTGCTAACTCGGGACAGCCTGGCGACACCTTC.

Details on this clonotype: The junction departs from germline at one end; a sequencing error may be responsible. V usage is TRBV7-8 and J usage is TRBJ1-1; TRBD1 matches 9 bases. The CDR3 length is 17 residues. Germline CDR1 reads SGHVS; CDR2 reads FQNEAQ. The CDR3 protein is CASSLDRDRVGNTEAFF. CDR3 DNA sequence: TGTGCCAGCAGTTTAGACCGGGACAGGGTAGGAAACACTGAAGCTTTCTTT.

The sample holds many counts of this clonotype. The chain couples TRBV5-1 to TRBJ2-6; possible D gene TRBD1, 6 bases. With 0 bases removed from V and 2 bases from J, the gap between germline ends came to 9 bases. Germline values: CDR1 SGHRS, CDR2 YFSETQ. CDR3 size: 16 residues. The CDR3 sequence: CASSLGGGAGANVLTF. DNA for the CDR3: TGCGCCAGCAGCTTGGGAGGGGGTGCTGGGGCCAACGTCCTGACTTTC.

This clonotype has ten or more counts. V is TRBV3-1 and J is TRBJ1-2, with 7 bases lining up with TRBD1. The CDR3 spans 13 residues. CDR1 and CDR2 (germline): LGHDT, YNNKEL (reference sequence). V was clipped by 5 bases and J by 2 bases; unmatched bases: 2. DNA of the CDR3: TGTGCCAGCAGCAGACAGGGAAACTATGGCTACACCTTC. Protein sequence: CASSRQGNYGYTF. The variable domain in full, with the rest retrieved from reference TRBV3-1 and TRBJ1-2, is DTAVSQTPKYLVTQMGNDKSIKCEQNLGHDTMYWYKQDSKKFLKIMFSYNNKELIINETVPNRFSPKSPDKAHLNLHINSLELGDSAVYFCASSRQGNYGYTFGSGTRLTVV.

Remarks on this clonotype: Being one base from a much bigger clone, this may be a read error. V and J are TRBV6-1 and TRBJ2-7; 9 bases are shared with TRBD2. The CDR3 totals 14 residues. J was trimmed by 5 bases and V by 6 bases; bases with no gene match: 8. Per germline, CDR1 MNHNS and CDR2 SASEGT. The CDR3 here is CASRGGTSLHEQYF. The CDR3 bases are TGTGCCAGCAGGGGCGGGACTAGCTTGCACGAGCAGTACTTC.

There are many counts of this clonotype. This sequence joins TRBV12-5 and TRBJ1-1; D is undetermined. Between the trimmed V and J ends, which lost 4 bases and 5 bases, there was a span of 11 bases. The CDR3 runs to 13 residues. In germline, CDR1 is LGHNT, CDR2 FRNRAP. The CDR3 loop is CASGSEEETEAFF. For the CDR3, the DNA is TGTGCTAGTGGTTCAGAAGAGGAGACTGAAGCTTTCTTT. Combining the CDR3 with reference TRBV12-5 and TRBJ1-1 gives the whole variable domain DARVTQTPRHKVTEMGQEVTMRCQPILGHNTVFWYRQTMMQGLELLAYFRNRAPLDDSGMPKDRFSAEMPDATLATLKIQPSEPRDSAVYFCASGSEEETEAFFGQGTRLTVV.

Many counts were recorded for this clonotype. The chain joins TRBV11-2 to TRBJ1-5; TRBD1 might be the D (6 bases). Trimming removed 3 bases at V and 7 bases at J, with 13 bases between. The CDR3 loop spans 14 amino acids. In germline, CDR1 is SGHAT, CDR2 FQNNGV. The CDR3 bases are TGTGCCAGCAGCTTCGGCAGGGGAGACCAGCCCCAGCATTTT. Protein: CASSFGRGDQPQHF. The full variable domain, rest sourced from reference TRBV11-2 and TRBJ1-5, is EAGVAQSPRYKIIEKRQSVAFWCNPISGHATLYWYQQILGQGPKLLIQFQNNGVVDDSQLPKDRFSAERLKGVDSTLKIQPAKLEDSAVYLCASSFGRGDQPQHFGDGTRLSIL.

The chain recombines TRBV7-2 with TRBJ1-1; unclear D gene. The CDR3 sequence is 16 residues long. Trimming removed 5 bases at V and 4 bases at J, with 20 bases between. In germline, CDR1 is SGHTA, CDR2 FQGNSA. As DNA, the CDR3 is TGTGCCAGCAGCCGACACGCGAGCGGCGATCTCACTGAAGCTTTCTTT. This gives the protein CASSRHASGDLTEAFF. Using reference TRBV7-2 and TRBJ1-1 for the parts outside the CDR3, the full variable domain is GAGVSQSPSNKVTEKGKDVELRCDPISGHTALYWYRQSLGQGLEFLIYFQGNSAPDKSGLPSDRFSAERTGGSVSTLTIQRTQQEDSAVYLCASSRHASGDLTEAFFGQGTRLTVV.

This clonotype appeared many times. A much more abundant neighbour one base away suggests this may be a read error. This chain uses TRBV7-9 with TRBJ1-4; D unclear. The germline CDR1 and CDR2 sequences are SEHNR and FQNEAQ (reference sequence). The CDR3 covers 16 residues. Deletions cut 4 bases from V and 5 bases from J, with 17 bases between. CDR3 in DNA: TGTGCCAGCAGCTCGGCTGTAGGGATACCGAATGAAAAACTGTTTTTT. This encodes CASSSAVGIPNEKLFF.

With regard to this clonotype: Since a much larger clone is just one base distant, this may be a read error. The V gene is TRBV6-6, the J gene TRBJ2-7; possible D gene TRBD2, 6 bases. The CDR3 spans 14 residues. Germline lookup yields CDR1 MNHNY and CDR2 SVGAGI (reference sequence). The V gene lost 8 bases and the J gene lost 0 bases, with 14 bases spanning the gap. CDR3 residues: CASGPGLNSYEQYF. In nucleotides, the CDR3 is TGTGCCAGCGGCCCGGGACTGAACTCCTACGAGCAGTACTTC.